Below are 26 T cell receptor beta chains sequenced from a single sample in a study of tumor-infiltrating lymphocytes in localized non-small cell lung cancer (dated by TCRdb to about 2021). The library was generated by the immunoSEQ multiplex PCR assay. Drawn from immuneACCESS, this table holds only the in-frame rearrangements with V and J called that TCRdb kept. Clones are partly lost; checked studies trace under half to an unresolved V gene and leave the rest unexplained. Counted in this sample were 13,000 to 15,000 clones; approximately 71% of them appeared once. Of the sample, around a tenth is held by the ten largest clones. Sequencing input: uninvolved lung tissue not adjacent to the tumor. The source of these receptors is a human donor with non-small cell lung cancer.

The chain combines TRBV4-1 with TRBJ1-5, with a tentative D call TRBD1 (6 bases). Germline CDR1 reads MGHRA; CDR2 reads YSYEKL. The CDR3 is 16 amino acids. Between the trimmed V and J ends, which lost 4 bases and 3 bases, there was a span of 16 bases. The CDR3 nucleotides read TGCGCCAGCAGCCTAAGGGCGGGGGCCGACAATCAGCCCCAGCATTTT. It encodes CASSLRAGADNQPQHF.

The CDR3 DNA reads TGTGCCAGCAGCCCAAGGGGGGGGATTGAAGATACGCAGTATTTT. This gives the protein CASSPRGGIEDTQYF. The genes are TRBV7-2 and TRBJ2-3, with a weak D call TRBD2 (7 bases). Per the germline V gene, CDR1 is SGHTA and CDR2 is FQGNSA. Trimming cost V 5 bases and J 5 bases, with 17 bases left between them. The CDR3 runs to 15 residues.

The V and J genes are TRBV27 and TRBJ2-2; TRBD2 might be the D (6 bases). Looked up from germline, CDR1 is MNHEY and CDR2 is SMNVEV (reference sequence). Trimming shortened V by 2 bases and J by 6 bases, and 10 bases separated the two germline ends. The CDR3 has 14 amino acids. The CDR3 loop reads CASSLRENPGELFF. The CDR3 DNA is TGTGCCAGCAGTTTACGGGAGAATCCCGGGGAGCTGTTTTTT.

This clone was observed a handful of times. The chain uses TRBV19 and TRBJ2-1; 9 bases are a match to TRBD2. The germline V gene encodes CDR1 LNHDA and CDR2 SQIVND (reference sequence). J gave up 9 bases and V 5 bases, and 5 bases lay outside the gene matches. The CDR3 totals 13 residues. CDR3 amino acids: CASSAGLASEQFF. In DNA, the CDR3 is TGTGCCAGTAGTGCGGGACTAGCCTCTGAGCAGTTCTTC.

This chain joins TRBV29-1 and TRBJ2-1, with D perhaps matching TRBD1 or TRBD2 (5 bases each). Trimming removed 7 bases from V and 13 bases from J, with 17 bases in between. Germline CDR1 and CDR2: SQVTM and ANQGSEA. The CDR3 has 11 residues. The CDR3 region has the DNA TGCAGCGGATTGAGAACCGGGGACCAGTTCTTC. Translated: CSGLRTGDQFF.

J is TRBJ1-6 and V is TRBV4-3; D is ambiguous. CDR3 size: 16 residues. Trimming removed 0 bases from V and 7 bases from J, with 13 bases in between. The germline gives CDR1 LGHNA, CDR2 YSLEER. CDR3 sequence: CASSQEGGRGNSPLHF. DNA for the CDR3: TGCGCCAGCAGCCAAGAGGGAGGGCGAGGGAATTCACCCCTCCACTTT.

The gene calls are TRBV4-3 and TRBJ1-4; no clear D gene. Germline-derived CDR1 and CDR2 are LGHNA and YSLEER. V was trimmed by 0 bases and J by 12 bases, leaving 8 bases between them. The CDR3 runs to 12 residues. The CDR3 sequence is CASSQDSRELFF. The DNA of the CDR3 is TGCGCCAGCAGCCAAGATAGCAGAGAACTGTTTTTT.

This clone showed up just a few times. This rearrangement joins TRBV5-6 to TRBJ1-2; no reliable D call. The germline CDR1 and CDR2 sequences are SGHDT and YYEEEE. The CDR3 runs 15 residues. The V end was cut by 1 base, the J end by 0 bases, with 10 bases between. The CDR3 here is CASSLFRKSNYGYTF. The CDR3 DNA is TGTGCCAGCAGCTTGTTCCGAAAATCTAACTATGGCTACACCTTC.

The CDR3 sequence: CASSFRRASGYTF. DNA for the CDR3: TGTGCCAGCAGCTTTCGCAGGGCCAGTGGCTACACCTTC. V and J are TRBV7-9 and TRBJ1-2, with D possibly matching TRBD1 (5 bases). This CDR3 has 13 amino acids. Germline lookup yields CDR1 SEHNR and CDR2 FQNEAQ (reference sequence). V lost 3 bases and J 7 bases, leaving 12 bases between the germline ends.

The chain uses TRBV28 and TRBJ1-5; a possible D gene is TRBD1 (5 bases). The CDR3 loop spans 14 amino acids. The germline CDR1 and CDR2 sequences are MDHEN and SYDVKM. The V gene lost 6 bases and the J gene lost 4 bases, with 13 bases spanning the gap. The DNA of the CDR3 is TGTGCCAGCAGCATCGGGACCGAGAATCAGCCCCAGCATTTT. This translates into CASSIGTENQPQHF.

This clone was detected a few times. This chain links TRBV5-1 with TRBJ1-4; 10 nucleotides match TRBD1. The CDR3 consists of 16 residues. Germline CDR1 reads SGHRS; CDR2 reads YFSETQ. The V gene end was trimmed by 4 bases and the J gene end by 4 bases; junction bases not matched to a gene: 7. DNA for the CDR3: TGCGCCAGCAGCCTATCGGGACAGGGGAATAATGAAAAACTGTTTTTT. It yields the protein CASSLSGQGNNEKLFF.

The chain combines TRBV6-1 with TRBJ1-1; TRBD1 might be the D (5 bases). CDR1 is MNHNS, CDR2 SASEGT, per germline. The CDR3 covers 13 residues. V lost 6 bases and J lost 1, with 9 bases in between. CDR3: CASRDISNTEAFF. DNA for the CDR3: TGTGCCAGCAGGGACATATCGAACACTGAAGCTTTCTTT.

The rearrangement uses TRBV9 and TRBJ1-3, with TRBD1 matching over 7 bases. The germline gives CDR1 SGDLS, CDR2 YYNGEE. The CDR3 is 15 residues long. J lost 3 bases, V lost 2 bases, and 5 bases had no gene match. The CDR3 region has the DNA TGTGCCAGCAGCGTCGCTACAGGGGATGGAAACACCATATATTTT. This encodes CASSVATGDGNTIYF.

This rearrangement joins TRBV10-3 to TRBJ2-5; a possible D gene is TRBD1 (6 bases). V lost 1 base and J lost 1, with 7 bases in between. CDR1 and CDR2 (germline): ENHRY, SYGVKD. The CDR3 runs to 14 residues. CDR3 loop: CAISEYRAQETQYF. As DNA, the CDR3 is TGTGCCATCAGTGAGTACAGGGCCCAAGAGACCCAGTACTTC.

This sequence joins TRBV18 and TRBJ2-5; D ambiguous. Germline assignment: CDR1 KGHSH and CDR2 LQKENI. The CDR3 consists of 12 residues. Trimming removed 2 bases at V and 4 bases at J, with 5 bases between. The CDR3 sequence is CASSPKAETQYF. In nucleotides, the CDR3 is TGTGCCAGCTCACCAAAAGCAGAGACCCAGTACTTC.

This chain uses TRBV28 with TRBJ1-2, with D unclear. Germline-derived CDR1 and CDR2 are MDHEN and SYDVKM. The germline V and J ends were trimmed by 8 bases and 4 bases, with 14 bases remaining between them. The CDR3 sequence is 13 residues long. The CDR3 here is CASGRGSGYGYTF. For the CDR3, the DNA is TGTGCCAGCGGCCGGGGTAGCGGCTATGGCTACACCTTC.

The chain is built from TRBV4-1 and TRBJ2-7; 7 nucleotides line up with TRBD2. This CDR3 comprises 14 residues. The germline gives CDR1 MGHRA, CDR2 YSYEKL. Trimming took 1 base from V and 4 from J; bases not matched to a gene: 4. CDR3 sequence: CASSQGLAGYEQYF. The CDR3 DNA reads TGCGCCAGCAGCCAAGGGTTAGCGGGTTACGAGCAGTACTTC.

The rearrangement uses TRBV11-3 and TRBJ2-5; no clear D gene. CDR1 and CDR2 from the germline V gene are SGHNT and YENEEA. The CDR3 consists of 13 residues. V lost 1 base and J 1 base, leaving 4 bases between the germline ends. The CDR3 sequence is CASSLGSQETQYF. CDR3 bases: TGTGCCAGCAGCTTAGGTAGCCAAGAGACCCAGTACTTC.

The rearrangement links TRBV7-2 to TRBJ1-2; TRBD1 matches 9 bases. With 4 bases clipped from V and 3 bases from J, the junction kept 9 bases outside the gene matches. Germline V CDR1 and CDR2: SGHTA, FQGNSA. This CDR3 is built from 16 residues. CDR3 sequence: CASSWTSQGAYYGYTF. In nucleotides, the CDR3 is TGTGCCAGCAGCTGGACATCACAGGGGGCCTACTATGGCTACACCTTC.

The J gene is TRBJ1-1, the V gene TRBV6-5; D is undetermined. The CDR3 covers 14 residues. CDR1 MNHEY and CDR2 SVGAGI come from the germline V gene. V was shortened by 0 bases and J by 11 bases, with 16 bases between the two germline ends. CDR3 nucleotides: TGTGCCAGCAGTTACTCGGGAATAACAAGCGCGGCTTTCTTT. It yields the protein CASSYSGITSAAFF.

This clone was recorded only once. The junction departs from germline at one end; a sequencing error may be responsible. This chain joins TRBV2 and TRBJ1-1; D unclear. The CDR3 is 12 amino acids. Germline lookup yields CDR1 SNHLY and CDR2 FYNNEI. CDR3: CASSEGASGAAF. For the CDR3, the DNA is TGTGCCAGCAGTGAAGGGGCTTCAGGTGCAGCCTTT.

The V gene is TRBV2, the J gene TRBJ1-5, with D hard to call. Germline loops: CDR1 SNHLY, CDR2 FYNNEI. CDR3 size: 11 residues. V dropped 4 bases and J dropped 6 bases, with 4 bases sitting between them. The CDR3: CASSVIQPQHF. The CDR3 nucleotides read TGTGCCAGCAGTGTTATTCAGCCCCAGCATTTT. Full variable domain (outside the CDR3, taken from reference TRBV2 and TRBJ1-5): EPEVTQTPSHQVTQMGQEVILRCVPISNHLYFYWYRQILGQKVEFLVSFYNNEISEKSEIFDDQFSVERPDGSNFTLKIRSTKLEDSAMYFCASSVIQPQHFGDGTRLSIL.

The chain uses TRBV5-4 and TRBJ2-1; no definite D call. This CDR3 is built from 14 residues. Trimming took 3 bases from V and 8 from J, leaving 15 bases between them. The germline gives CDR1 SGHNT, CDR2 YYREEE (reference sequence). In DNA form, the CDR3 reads TGTGCCAGCAGCTCCCTGATGAAACCCCATGAGCAGTTCTTC. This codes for CASSSLMKPHEQFF.

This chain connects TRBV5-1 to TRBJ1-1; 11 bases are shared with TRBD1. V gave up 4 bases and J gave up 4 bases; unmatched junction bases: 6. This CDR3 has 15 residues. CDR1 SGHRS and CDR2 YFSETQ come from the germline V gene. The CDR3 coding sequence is TGCGCCAGCAGCCTACAAGGGACAGGGGGCACTGAAGCTTTCTTT. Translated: CASSLQGTGGTEAFF.

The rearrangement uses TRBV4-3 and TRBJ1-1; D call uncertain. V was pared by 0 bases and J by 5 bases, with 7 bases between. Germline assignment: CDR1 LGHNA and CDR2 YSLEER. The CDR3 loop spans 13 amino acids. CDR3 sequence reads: CASSQDFSTEAFF. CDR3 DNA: TGCGCCAGCAGCCAAGATTTTTCGACTGAAGCTTTCTTT.

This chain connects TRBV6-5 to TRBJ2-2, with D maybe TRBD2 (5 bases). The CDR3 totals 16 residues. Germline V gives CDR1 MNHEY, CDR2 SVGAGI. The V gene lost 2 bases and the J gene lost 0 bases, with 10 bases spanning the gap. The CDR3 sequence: CASSYGRTPNTGELFF. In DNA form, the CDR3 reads TGTGCCAGCAGTTACGGTCGGACTCCGAACACCGGGGAGCTGTTTTTT.